This record looks at one T cell receptor (beta chain) sequence and its context. The V gene's germline CDR1 is SQVTM and CDR2 ANQGSEA. This CDR3 comprises 15 residues. V lost 0 bases and J 7 bases, leaving 18 bases between the germline ends. Measured with immunoSEQ multiplex PCR; TCRdb has only the in-frame clones, and not every one. The table records about 250,000 clones, 80% to 90% of them present only once. This entry is derived from a study of blood T cell repertoires in COVID-19. As for the study in general: From the United States, Italy and Spain came samples of acute and convalescent COVID-19.

The TCR comes from a man at least 80 years old with acute or convalescent COVID-19. Material: peripheral blood. The gene calls are TRBV29-1 and TRBJ2-5, with D perhaps matching TRBD2 (7 bases). The CDR3 spells CSVEEIGGLGWTQYF. The CDR3 region has the DNA TGCAGCGTTGAAGAGATCGGGGGGCTCGGTTGGACCCAGTACTTC.